The entry below gives a single T cell receptor (beta chain) sequence along with its context. Its cognate antigen is unknown. TCRdb keeps only in-frame clones here, not all; method: immunoSEQ multiplex PCR. The sample includes about 180,000 clones, 85% to 90% of them seen just once. These data originate in a study of T cell responses to AZD1222 COVID-19 vaccine. Study findings and constraints: The donor group comprised mostly white British people and more females; the analysis possibly underestimated clonal diversity. Reports say nearly half of spike-specific TCRs go after unmutated variant regions. With two AZD1222 doses given, Spike-specific TCR breadth and depth both rose.

The V segment lost 4 bases and the J segment 4 bases; nucleotides outside the gene matches: 11. Germline CDR1 SGHRS, CDR2 YFSETQ. The CDR3 runs 16 residues. The source of this sequence is an adult in good health. The chain couples TRBV5-1 to TRBJ2-7; 10 bases are shared with TRBD1. The sample was peripheral blood, taken on day 0 of AZD1222 vaccination. CDR3: CASSRAEDRGVYEQYF. The CDR3 DNA reads TGCGCCAGCAGCCGAGCGGAGGACAGGGGGGTGTACGAGCAGTACTTC.